This TCR beta chain comes out of a study of cytomegalovirus exposure and HLA in healthy donors (TCRdb year 2017). For context, the study as a whole: According to an earlier analysis of 450 to 650 of the donors, roughly 180 million T cells yielded roughly 110 million unique TCR beta sequences and about 280 Gb of sequence data. The later analysis used no new phenotypic data to find candidate immune exposures, relying instead on TCR beta sequences and their occurrence across donors. To predict cytomegalovirus infection status, the study combined high-throughput TCR immunosequencing, statistical association of individual TCRs with disease status, and machine learning. Roughly 320 gigabases of sequencing data and approximately 92 million unique TCR sequences made up an early release that covered around 640 HLA-typed donors. Genome-wide SNP genotypes for about three fifths of the roughly 670 donors were used in a later genetic analysis, which treated that subset as a discovery cohort. In addition to the first cohort of 650 to 800 subjects, a separate validation cohort of 130 or so different subjects was used. In an earlier analysis of a few hundred of the donors, high-throughput TCR beta sequencing was used to judge whether each TCR beta V gene segment behaved as functional or pseudogenic. Every discovery cohort repertoire had been produced on one sequencing platform. Across approximately 400 genotyped donors of the cohort, an average of about 200,000 unique TCR beta nucleotide sequences per donor were sequenced, and about a sixth of those sequences were non-productive. HLA typing covered class I and class II loci at four-digit resolution. A later analysis re-analyzed previously published TCR beta repertoires from 550 to 700 donors and added high-resolution HLA genotyping to study TCR occurrence patterns. Using immunosequencing, the study profiled T cell repertoires from 640 or so subjects and related those repertoires to cytomegalovirus serostatus. Several DR-DQ haplotypes were handled as single units for association and clustering, since linkage in the cohort was strong. The study aimed to test whether signatures of past pathogen exposure could be identified by cataloging public T cell receptors. Donor age, sex, ethnicity and CMV serostatus were collected together with the repertoire data. Of the approximately 400 genotyped donors, approximately 83% fell in the genetic ancestry cluster associated with self-reported Caucasian donors. The number of donors typed differed by locus, with about 629-630 for A, B, C, DRB1 and DQB1, roughly 520 for DQA1, approximately 580 for DPA1, and some 470 for DPB1. What the authors observed across the whole study: Linkage disequilibrium might explain the correlated functional status among segregating V segments, but an unknown experimental factor could not be ruled out. The classifier was reported to diagnose cytomegalovirus status with high specificity and sensitivity in both the original and validation cohorts. In the study, 150 to 200 TCR beta chains were listed as associated with cytomegalovirus. A cluster of highly shared sequence variants was judged likely to represent a technical artifact of the sequencing pipeline. While some public TCRs were present in many individuals, most TCR sequences turned up only very rarely across donors. Assigning TCR associations to individual alleles was difficult when HLA alleles, especially DR and DQ, strongly co-occurred. Because HLA typing was missing for some donors at each locus, association tests included only the typed subset. The cohort was sequenced for TCR beta chains only, and without alpha or paired-chain data the features that could be detected were limited. Sequencing depth was assumed to be roughly uniform across donors in the presence/absence analyses, though that assumption may not hold. In a later analysis, some 17,000 TCR beta sequences were associated with specific HLA alleles at a false discovery rate of 0.05. Most CMV-associated TCR beta chains appeared to be HLA-restricted in a later analysis, and the HLA associations seemed to be driven largely by CMV exposure. A further reported finding was that TCR beta sequences accurately predicted the HLA-A and HLA-B alleles for most subjects in the first cohort. In vitro tests confirmed that a few of the cytomegalovirus-associated TCR beta chains recognize cytomegalovirus antigens. Compared with the roughly 700-donor mean, donors in an Asian-associated ancestry cluster had fewer N-insertions in productive TCRs, according to a later genetic analysis. In a later analysis, several top co-occurrence clusters were reported to appear linked to parvovirus B19, influenza, CMV and Epstein-Barr virus. In a later analysis, HLA-associated TCR beta chains showed more clonal expansion and lower generation probabilities than non-associated chains that were equally common. An earlier analysis of 587 of the donors showed that most TCR beta V segments appeared in productive rearrangements either about 90% or about 30% of the time, which broadly matched IMGT annotations. Some IMGT-functional V segments, including TRBV6-2 and TRBV6-3, could not be told apart with the 87-base-pair reads, so those segments were excluded. For the cohort, immune exposure information was limited to CMV serostatus. Because counts were too low, seventeen rarely observed V segments, including chromosome 9 orphons, were excluded from the earlier analysis of 500 to 700 of the donors. In a later analysis, TCR association rates were found to vary across HLA loci, with the most associated TCRs seen for DRB1 alleles and the fewest for HLA-C alleles. The authors suggested that the approach could potentially be generalized to other disease states and immunological phenotypes. An association between a missense DCLRE1C variant and V-gene and J-gene trimming of TCR beta chains was found in a later genetic analysis and replicated in an independent cohort.

The cohort consisted of more than 650 healthy bone marrow donors. Cohort members were all nominally healthy when sampled, although unrecorded immune exposures were likely present. The donor was CMV seropositive and belonged to the group of 250 to 350 seropositive cohort members. Each donor provided a peripheral blood sample, and peripheral blood mononuclear cells were used for TCR beta sequencing. Genomic DNA was extracted from the blood cell samples with the Qiagen DNeasy Blood Extraction Kit. From the germline V gene (reference sequence), CDR1 is DFQATT and CDR2 is SNEGSKA. Inclusive of the bounding cysteine and phenylalanine, the CDR3 is 10 residues long. Only the CDR3 DNA stays, 30 bases, in frame from base 1. V is pruned by 6 bases and J by 7 bases, leaving 3 bases of the junction without a gene match. With respect to this clone: Its recognized antigen is unknown. Per-base quality was not reported, and no clone a single base away is much larger than it.

Library construction relied on the immunoSEQ multiplex PCR assay. For the multiplex PCR, a mixture combining 60 forward primers for TCR Vbeta segments and 13 reverse primers for TCR Jbeta segments was used. Amplification of the CDR3 region of rearranged TCR beta genes was performed with a multiplex PCR assay on genomic DNA. Amplified TCR beta libraries were sequenced as 87-base-pair reads on the Illumina HiSeq System. Processing in the source paper ran as follows. A later analysis counted about 80 million unique TCR beta chains across the 500 to 850 repertoires, and 10 million to 12 million of these chains were shared by at least two donors. Raw reads were error-corrected and collapsed into unique sequences by a nearest-neighbor algorithm in which closely related sequences were merged to remove PCR and sequencing errors. V, D and J gene segments were assigned by aligning CDR3 sequences to IMGT reference sequences. For a sequence to be retained, at least a six-nucleotide match to both a V gene segment and a J gene segment was required. Rearrangements were called productive when the CDR3 lacked stop codons and stayed in frame with V and J; all others were non-productive. Following IMGT convention, CDR3 was defined as the stretch from the second conserved V-encoded cysteine to the conserved J-encoded phenylalanine. The earlier analysis of about 530 of the donors excluded any sequence lacking an unambiguous match to a single V gene segment. In an earlier analysis of several hundred of the donors, V segments were called functional above 56.7% productive rearrangements and were called segregating when the between-donor standard deviation exceeded 5%. A statistical classification framework was developed to diagnose cytomegalovirus status using the catalog of TCR beta chain sequences. V and J gene assignment, in a later analysis, came from comparing TCR nucleotide sequences with IMGT/GENE-DB human TR gene sequences. Using the TCRdist pipeline, a later analysis assigned CDR3 sequences along with most-parsimonious VDJ recombination scenarios. In a later analysis, each TCR beta chain was defined by its CDR3 amino acid sequence together with its V-gene family, and reads lacking a unique V-gene family were excluded. In a later analysis, 450 to 600 highly shared, low-generation-probability nucleotide sequences were removed to address suspected cross-contamination and a sequencing artifact. For each public chain, a later analysis derived a clonal expansion index from normalized ranks of inferred template counts within each repertoire. In a later analysis, generation probabilities were computed with a VDJ recombination model fitted to out-of-frame rearrangements, and the resulting probabilities were checked against IGoR. A later analysis scored TCR-TCR, TCR-HLA and TCR-CMV co-occurrence with hypergeometric tests, applying a repertoire-size bias correction to TCR pairs. To estimate false discovery rates, a later analysis permuted the HLA or CMV assignments 20 times. In a later analysis, co-occurring TCRs were grouped using DBSCAN, and TCRdist sequence similarity was added for clustering within HLA-allele-positive subsets. Repertoires with fewer than 30,000 or more than 120,000 public chains, plus five repertoires with anomalous nucleotide sharing, were excluded from co-occurrence clustering. The table comes from immuneACCESS by way of TCRdb, which keeps in-frame sequences with V and J called. Part of the clones is missing from these tables; in studies checked, under half for an unresolved V gene and the rest for unknown reasons. V and J calls and clone size follow that table, whereas D and trimming were derived from the DNA. This sample lists over 110,000 clones; 78% were detected once. The ten largest account for around 2.4% of the sample.

This sequence uses TRBV20-1 and TRBJ2-7; 7 middle bases align to TRBD2. The sequenced sample was PBMCs. The sequence was obtained from a woman aged 18-29 years in good health and CMV-seropositive. The DNA sequence is TGCAGTGCCCGGGAGGCTGAGCAGTACTTC. Its translation is CSAREAEQYF.